Included here is one T cell receptor (beta chain) sequence, with context. The sample is drawn from a study of control samples from healthy donors and cancer patients. Assay used: immunoSEQ multiplex PCR; TCRdb lists only in-frame clones, some missing. This table holds about 250,000 clones, roughly 82% found once. This CDR3 comprises 15 residues. The germline gives CDR1 KGHSH, CDR2 LQKENI. J gave up 6 bases and V 5 bases, and 10 bases lay outside the gene matches. This sequence joins TRBV18 and TRBJ2-1; 7 positions agree with TRBD2. The sequence was obtained from a woman aged 60-75 years with lung cancer. The sequenced material came from PBMCs. CDR3 nucleotides: TGTGCCAGCTCATCCTCTGCGGGAGCTGGCAATGAGCAGTTCTTC. Its translation is CASSSSAGAGNEQFF.